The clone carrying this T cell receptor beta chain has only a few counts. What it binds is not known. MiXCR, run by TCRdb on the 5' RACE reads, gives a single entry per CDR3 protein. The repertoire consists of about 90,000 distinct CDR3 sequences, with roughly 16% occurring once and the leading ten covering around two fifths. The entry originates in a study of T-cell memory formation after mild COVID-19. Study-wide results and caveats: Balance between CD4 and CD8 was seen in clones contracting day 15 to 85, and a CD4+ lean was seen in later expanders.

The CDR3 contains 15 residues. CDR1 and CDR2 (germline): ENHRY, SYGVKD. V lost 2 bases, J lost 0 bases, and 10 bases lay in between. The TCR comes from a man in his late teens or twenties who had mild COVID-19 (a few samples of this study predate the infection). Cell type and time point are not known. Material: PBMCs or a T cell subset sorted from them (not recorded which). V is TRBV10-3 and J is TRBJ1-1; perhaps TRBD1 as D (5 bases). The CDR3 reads CAISEGSGMNTEAFF. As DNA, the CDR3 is TGTGCCATCAGTGAGGGGTCAGGGATGAACACTGAAGCTTTCTTT.